Sequencing of this T cell receptor (beta chain) was carried out in a study of blood T cell repertoires in COVID-19. On the study more broadly: Sample material is recorded as cDNA or gDNA derived from T cells, B-cell-depleted T cells, or PBMCs.

V was trimmed by 0 bases and J by 4 bases, leaving 15 bases between them. CDR1 is SEHNR, CDR2 FQNEAQ, per germline (reference sequence). The CDR3 totals 16 residues. In the original workflow: How many nucleated cells were present was estimated from reference gene primer amplification. Produced via immunoSEQ multiplex PCR; TCRdb's table is partial and in-frame only. V and J calls and clone size are as listed in that table; D and trimming were resolved from the DNA. The sample has fewer than 200,000 clones; about 87% are singletons. Sequencing input: peripheral blood. The source of this sequence is a man aged 60 to 75 with acute or convalescent COVID-19. J is TRBJ1-2 and V is TRBV7-9; D is possibly TRBD1 (6 bases). CDR3 in amino acids: CASSLARHRAGYGYTF. The CDR3 DNA reads as TGTGCCAGCAGCTTAGCCAGACACAGGGCCGGCTATGGCTACACCTTC.